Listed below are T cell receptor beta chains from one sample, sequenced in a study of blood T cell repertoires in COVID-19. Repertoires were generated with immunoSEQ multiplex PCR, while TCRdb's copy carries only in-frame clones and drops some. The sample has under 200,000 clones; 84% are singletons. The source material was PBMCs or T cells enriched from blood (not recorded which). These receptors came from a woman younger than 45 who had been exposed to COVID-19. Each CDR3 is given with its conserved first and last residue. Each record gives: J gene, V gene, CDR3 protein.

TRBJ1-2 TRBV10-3 CAISESRSSGTSNPGYTF
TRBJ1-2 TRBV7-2 CASSPNYYMSNYGYTF
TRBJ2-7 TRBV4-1 CASSQLPEGSGGAYEQYF
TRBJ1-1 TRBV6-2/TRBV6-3 CASSTDRGPNTEAFF
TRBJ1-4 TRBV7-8 CASSPDHGGVNEKLFF
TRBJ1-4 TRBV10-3 CAIRAGTGDEKLFF
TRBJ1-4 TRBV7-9 CASSFLGLNEKLFF
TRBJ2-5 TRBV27 CASSLVGQGEETQYF
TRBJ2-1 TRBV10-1 CASSASGDFDEQFF
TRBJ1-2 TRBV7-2 CASSEQGANYGYTF
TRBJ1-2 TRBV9 CASSPGGQVYRASGYTF
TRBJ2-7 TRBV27 CASRRQGSYEQYF
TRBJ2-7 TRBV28 CASSFGGVYEQYF
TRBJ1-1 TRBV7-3 CASSPRGQGITEAFF
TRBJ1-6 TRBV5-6 CASSIGGVSYSPLHF
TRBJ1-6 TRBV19 CASSTNPGQHNSPLHF
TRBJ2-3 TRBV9 CASSPSPMRRGTDTQYF
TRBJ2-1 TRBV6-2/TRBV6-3 CASSYSGGAVGEQFF
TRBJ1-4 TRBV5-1 CASSSPGQGSNEKLFF
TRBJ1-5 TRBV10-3 CAISVESNQPQHF
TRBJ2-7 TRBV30 CAWRAGTGGTEQYF